Listed here are 24 T cell receptor beta chains from one sample, sequenced in a study of blood T cells in healthy people across ages. A second PCR of roughly 7 to 11 cycles used a sample-barcoded 5' primer and a J-beta primer mix. From the 5' RACE reads, TCRdb called clonotypes with MiXCR, one entry per CDR3 protein. The data show more than 1.4 million distinct CDR3 sequences, 42% seen once. Sample: blood. The receptors here all came from a woman in her late teens or twenties in good health.

This clonotype occurred many times. This chain joins TRBV29-1 and TRBJ2-3; the D call may be TRBD1 or TRBD2 (5 bases each). The CDR3 has 17 residues. Trimming pared 3 bases from V and 2 bases from J, leaving 21 bases between. The V gene's germline CDR1 is SQVTM and CDR2 ANQGSEA. The CDR3 DNA reads as TGCAGCGTTGAGGGGACGCCGCCCCATTCGCCCACAGATACGCAGTATTTT. Protein product: CSVEGTPPHSPTDTQYF.

On this clonotype itself: A junction end diverges from the germline sequence, so it may reflect a read error. V and J are TRBV28 and TRBJ2-7; D not resolved. In germline, CDR1 is MDHEN, CDR2 SYDVKM. The CDR3 totals 14 residues. The CDR3 coding sequence is TGTGCCGGCAGGTCCCTCTATGTAGGCTACGAGCAGTACTTC. It specifies CAGRSLYVGYEQYF.

This chain uses TRBV11-2 with TRBJ2-7, with D tentatively TRBD1 (5 bases). The CDR3 loop spans 13 amino acids. V gave up 7 bases and J gave up 3 bases, with 13 bases separating them. Germline CDR1 is SGHAT and CDR2 is FQNNGV. The CDR3 DNA reads TGTGCCAGCAAAGGGGCGGAATTCTACGAGCAGTACTTC. This sequence encodes CASKGAEFYEQYF.

This clonotype has only a few counts. The chain joins TRBV21-1 to TRBJ2-5. The J call may be incorrect, as the DNA end agrees better with TRBJ2-7. TRBV21-1 corresponds to a pseudogene. CDR3 size: 10 residues. CDR3 amino acids: CASPRYEQYF. The CDR3 region has the DNA TGTGCCAGCCCTCGTTACGAGCAGTACTTC.

This clonotype showed up many times. The CDR3, as DNA: TGCAGCGCCGAGGGACCCGGTGTGGCAGAGCAGTACTTC. This translates into CSAEGPGVAEQYF. The chain uses TRBV29-1 and TRBJ2-5; D is perhaps TRBD1 or TRBD2 (5 bases each). The CDR3 covers 13 residues. Between the trimmed V and J ends, which lost 7 bases and 11 bases, there was a span of 23 bases. CDR1 SQVTM and CDR2 ANQGSEA come from the germline V gene.

The chain employs TRBV30 and TRBJ2-1; 9 nucleotides agree with TRBD2. The length of the CDR3 is 15 residues. Germline CDR1 and CDR2: GTSNPN and SVGIG (reference sequence). With 2 bases clipped from V and 7 bases from J, the junction kept 9 bases outside the gene matches. CDR3 nucleotide sequence: TGTGCCTGGAGTACTCGCGGGAGGGGACCGAATGAGCAGTTCTTC. Translated, it gives CAWSTRGRGPNEQFF.

The V and J genes are TRBV27 and TRBJ2-1; 10 nucleotides agree with TRBD2. Per germline, CDR1 MNHEY and CDR2 SMNVEV (reference sequence). CDR3 length equals 14 residues. Unmatched junction bases numbered 13, after V lost 8 bases and J lost 12 bases. In DNA, the CDR3 is TGTGCCAGCGCCGGGGGGGGACTAGCGTCGTCGCAGTTCTTC. Protein: CASAGGGLASSQFF.

In this sample, this clonotype turned up a few times. The V and J genes are TRBV15 and TRBJ2-3, with D uncertain. This CDR3 region has 12 residues. Trimming pared 5 bases from V and 4 bases from J, leaving 7 bases between. Germline lookup yields CDR1 LNHNV and CDR2 YYDKDF (reference sequence). Here the CDR3 DNA reads TGTGCCACCAGCGTGGGGTCAGATACGCAGTATTTT. Its translation is CATSVGSDTQYF.

The chain uses TRBV12-5 and TRBJ2-1; the D is unclear. Per germline, CDR1 LGHNT and CDR2 FRNRAP. The germline V and J ends were trimmed by 5 bases and 14 bases, with 4 bases remaining between them. The CDR3 loop spans 8 amino acids. The DNA of the CDR3 is TGTGCTAGTGGTGGGGAGTTCTTC. It encodes CASGGEFF.

The chain is built from TRBV28 and TRBJ2-3, with TRBD2 identical over 7 bases. The CDR3 is 15 residues long. The germline CDR1 and CDR2 sequences are MDHEN and SYDVKM. Trimming removed 3 bases from V and 2 bases from J; junction bases left unmatched: 5. This CDR3 is CASSFPAGYTDTQYF. CDR3 sequence (DNA): TGTGCCAGCAGTTTTCCAGCGGGGTACACAGATACGCAGTATTTT.

This clonotype was counted a few times. The rearrangement uses TRBV12-3 or TRBV12-4 and TRBJ1-6; D not certain. The V and J ends lost 3 bases and 0 bases respectively, with 12 bases between them. The CDR3 is 17 amino acids. CDR3 sequence: CASSFILESSYNSPLHF. For the CDR3, the DNA is TGTGCCAGCAGTTTCATCCTTGAGAGCTCCTATAATTCACCCCTCCACTTT.

This clonotype was seen at least ten times. The genes are TRBV6-5 and TRBJ2-7; perhaps TRBD1 as D (5 bases). Trimming took off 4 bases at V and 3 bases at J, with 16 bases between the two ends. The CDR3 is made up of 15 amino acids. CDR1 is MNHEY and CDR2 is SVGAGI in the germline V gene. CDR3 DNA: TGTGCCAGCAGTTCCAACCCCGATACAGGCTACGAGCAGTACTTC. This sequence encodes CASSSNPDTGYEQYF.

This clonotype was seen more than once but under ten times. The chain links TRBV4-2 to TRBJ1-5; 7 positions agree with TRBD1. CDR1 LGHNA and CDR2 YNFKEQ come from the germline V gene. The trim removed 5 bases at V and 4 bases at J, leaving 5 bases unmatched. This CDR3 is 14 amino acids long. The CDR3 is CASSYRGENQPQHF. Written as DNA, the CDR3 is TGTGCCAGCAGCTACAGGGGAGAGAATCAGCCCCAGCATTTT.

This clonotype was recorded a few times. V and J are TRBV2 and TRBJ2-1, with D tentatively TRBD1 or TRBD2 (5 bases each). V was trimmed by 1 base and J by 6 bases, leaving 7 bases between them. This CDR3 region has 13 residues. Germline values: CDR1 SNHLY, CDR2 FYNNEI. CDR3 loop: CASSEDGANEQFF. The CDR3 nucleotides read TGTGCCAGCAGTGAAGACGGGGCCAATGAGCAGTTCTTC.

This sequence joins TRBV7-8 and TRBJ1-2; no reliable D call. CDR1 is SGHVS, CDR2 FQNEAQ, per germline. This CDR3 is built from 14 residues. Trimming took 0 bases from V and 7 from J, leaving 12 bases between them. The CDR3: CASSLASLSGGYTF. CDR3 coding DNA: TGTGCCAGCAGCTTAGCTAGTCTATCGGGTGGCTACACCTTC. The full variable domain, completed using reference TRBV7-8 and TRBJ1-2, is GAGVSQSPRYKVAKRGQDVALRCDPISGHVSLFWYQQALGQGPEFLTYFQNEAQLDKSGLPSDRFFAERPEGSVSTLKIQRTQQEDSAVYLCASSLASLSGGYTFGSGTRLTVV.

About this clonotype: Possible read error: a much larger clone is one base away. V is TRBV6-1 and J is TRBJ2-7; possible D gene TRBD2, 5 bases. There are 13 residues in the CDR3. V was trimmed by 4 bases and J by 12 bases, leaving 19 bases between them. The germline CDR1 and CDR2 sequences are MNHNS and SASEGT. CDR3 DNA sequence: TGTGCCAGCAGTGTCAGTTTGAGGGAGACCCGGTACTTC. Its protein product is CASSVSLRETRYF.

This sequence joins TRBV24-1 and TRBJ1-2; 8 bases fit TRBD1. The germline gives CDR1 KGHDR, CDR2 SFDVKD. This CDR3 has 17 residues. V gave up 0 bases and J gave up 0 bases; unmatched junction bases: 5. The CDR3 sequence: CATSDLPGQEANYGYTF. The CDR3 DNA is TGTGCCACCAGTGATTTGCCGGGACAGGAGGCTAACTATGGCTACACCTTC.

The chain uses TRBV20-1 and TRBJ2-7; D remains ambiguous. CDR3 length equals 12 residues. Per the germline V gene, CDR1 is DFQATT and CDR2 is SNEGSKA (reference sequence). V was trimmed by 1 base and J by 4 bases, leaving 8 bases between them. The DNA of the CDR3 is TGCAGTGCTAGAGCTCGTGATTACGAGCAGTACTTC. Protein: CSARARDYEQYF.

This clonotype was detected a few times. The V gene is TRBV6-6, the J gene TRBJ2-2; D perhaps matches TRBD2 (5 bases). The CDR3 runs to 16 residues. V lost 3 bases to trimming and J lost 6 bases, with 17 bases between them. CDR1 MNHNY and CDR2 SVGAGI come from the germline V gene (reference sequence). The CDR3 sequence: CASSYLSAPRAGELFF. In DNA, the CDR3 is TGTGCCAGCAGTTATCTTAGCGCCCCGAGGGCCGGGGAGCTGTTTTTT.

V and J are TRBV7-9 and TRBJ2-1, with TRBD2 matching over 11 bases. Trimming removed 3 bases from V and 1 base from J; junction bases left unmatched: 5. The V gene's germline CDR1 is SEHNR and CDR2 FQNEAQ (reference sequence). This CDR3 is 17 amino acids long. CDR3 amino acids: CASSFTSGSGSYNEQFF. In nucleotides, the CDR3 is TGTGCCAGCAGCTTTACTAGCGGGAGTGGGTCCTACAATGAGCAGTTCTTC.

This clonotype showed up just a few times. V gene TRBV12-3 or TRBV12-4 combines with J gene TRBJ2-1, with 7 positions matching TRBD2. The CDR3 extends over 13 amino acids. The V segment lost 5 bases and the J segment 7 bases; nucleotides outside the gene matches: 5. CDR3 region: CASSTGGRNEQFF. The DNA of the CDR3 is TGTGCCAGCAGTACCGGGGGGAGGAATGAGCAGTTCTTC.

In its sample, this clonotype was seen many times. The V gene is TRBV29-1, the J gene TRBJ2-4; D ambiguous. Trimming shortened V by 4 bases and J by 0 bases, and 16 bases separated the two germline ends. The CDR3 contains 16 residues. The V gene's germline CDR1 is SQVTM and CDR2 ANQGSEA. CDR3 sequence: CSVVVQATIAKNIQYF. The CDR3 DNA sequence: TGCAGCGTTGTAGTGCAGGCCACCATAGCCAAAAACATTCAGTACTTC.

The sample holds many counts of this clonotype. This sequence joins TRBV3-1 and TRBJ2-7; 9 bases are shared with TRBD2. Germline V lookup: CDR1 LGHDT, CDR2 YNNKEL (reference sequence). The CDR3 totals 16 residues. The ends lost 4 bases at V and 2 bases at J; junction bases unmatched: 9. The CDR3 here is CASSRQASGGPYEQYF. The CDR3 DNA sequence: TGTGCCAGCAGCCGCCAAGCAAGCGGGGGGCCCTACGAGCAGTACTTC.

This sequence joins TRBV20-1 and TRBJ2-7, with 8 positions matching TRBD2. The end of the DNA aligns better with TRBJ2-5, so the J call may be wrong. This CDR3 spans 14 amino acids. The V gene's germline CDR1 is DFQATT and CDR2 SNEGSKA (reference sequence). DNA of the CDR3: TGCAGTGCTGGTGATAGCGGGGTAGAGGAGACCCAGTACTTC. Translated: CSAGDSGVEETQYF.